The T cell receptor beta chain described here comes from a study of Graves' ophthalmopathy and Graves' hyperthyroidism. Study-level results: In blood appeared most of the expanded thyroid clonotypes whose frequency exceeded 0.001.

Amplified TCR beta CDR3 regions were obtained using RNA transcripts as template. Amplification began with first-round RT-PCR using HTBI primers, then second-round multiplex PCR was performed. TCRdb re-called the multiplex PCR reads with MiXCR, one entry per CDR3 protein. The table lists almost 750,000 distinct CDR3 sequences, 40% of them singletons. This clonotype was observed a few times. The antigen remains undetermined. Orbital computed tomography, thyroid ultrasound, TRAb, serum thyroxine and clinical symptoms formed the basis of diagnosis. Input material: peripheral blood. The sequence derives from an adult man with Graves' ophthalmopathy.

The CDR3 sequence: CASSYGGRSGNQPQHF. CDR3 bases: TGTGCCAGCAGTTACGGTGGTCGTTCCGGCAATCAGCCCCAGCATTTT. The gene calls are TRBV6-6 and TRBJ1-5; D gene ambiguous. Germline CDR1 MNHNY, CDR2 SVGAGI (reference sequence). V was shortened by 2 bases and J by 2 bases, with 13 bases between the two germline ends. This CDR3 contains 16 residues.